A selection of T cell receptor beta chains follows, all from one sample in a study of blood T cells in healthy people across ages. TCRdb recomputed calls from the 5' RACE reads with MiXCR, one row per CDR3 protein. The sample holds around 1.7 million distinct CDR3 sequences; approximately 28% are singletons and the top ten take more than 6%. Specimen: blood. The receptors stem from a woman aged 25 to 39 in good health. The CDR3 runs from the conserved cysteine through the conserved F or W. Each record gives: CDR3 protein, CDR3 DNA, clone size, V gene, D gene, J gene. The D gene is left open where the match is weak. For some rows the clone size is stated as once, few or many, or as a class when expanded; others skip it.

CDR3 protein: CASKPGQGNTGELFF
CDR3 DNA: TGTGCCAGCAAACCGGGACAGGGAAACACCGGGGAGCTGTTTTTT
clone size: few
V gene: TRBV7-3
D gene: TRBD1
J gene: TRBJ2-2

CDR3 protein: CAWSGTYGYTF
CDR3 DNA: TGTGCCTGGAGTGGAACCTATGGCTACACCTTC
clone size: -
V gene: TRBV30
D gene: -
J gene: TRBJ1-2

CDR3 protein: CASSPSLGGYEQYF
CDR3 DNA: TGTGCCAGCAGCCCTAGTTTGGGGGGCTACGAGCAGTACTTC
clone size: many
V gene: TRBV7-9
D gene: -
J gene: TRBJ2-7

CDR3 protein: CASSLISQNTGELFF
CDR3 DNA: TGTGCCAGCAGCTTAATTTCTCAGAACACCGGGGAGCTGTTTTTT
clone size: -
V gene: TRBV11-2
D gene: -
J gene: TRBJ2-2

CDR3 protein: CASSPGTGGPSGYTF
CDR3 DNA: TGTGCCAGCTCACCTGGGACAGGGGGGCCTAGCGGCTACACCTTC
clone size: few
V gene: TRBV18
D gene: TRBD1
J gene: TRBJ1-2

CDR3 protein: CSAPYQGLDTEAFF
CDR3 DNA: TGCAGTGCACCGTACCAGGGGCTGGACACTGAAGCTTTCTTT
clone size: -
V gene: TRBV20-1
D gene: -
J gene: TRBJ1-1

CDR3 protein: CASGFKGYGYTF
CDR3 DNA: TGTGCTAGTGGTTTTAAAGGCTATGGCTACACCTTC
clone size: few
V gene: TRBV12-5
D gene: -
J gene: TRBJ1-2

CDR3 protein: CASSLAGVLGNTIHF
CDR3 DNA: TGTGCCAGCAGCTTAGCAGGAGTACTTGGAAACACCATACATTTT
clone size: -
V gene: TRBV7-9
D gene: -
J gene: TRBJ1-3

CDR3 protein: CASSGGENWTQYF
CDR3 DNA: TGTGCCAGCAGTGGGGGTGAGAATTGGACGCAGTATTTT
clone size: few
V gene: TRBV2
D gene: -
J gene: TRBJ2-3

CDR3 protein: CASSSAWLAGADTQYF
CDR3 DNA: TGTGCCAGCAGTTCGGCGTGGCTAGCGGGGGCAGATACGCAGTATTTT
clone size: few
V gene: TRBV12-3/TRBV12-4
D gene: TRBD2
J gene: TRBJ2-3

CDR3 protein: CASSPMGDVSNQPQHF
CDR3 DNA: TGTGCCAGCAGCCCCATGGGGGACGTAAGCAATCAGCCCCAGCATTTT
clone size: few
V gene: TRBV7-9
D gene: -
J gene: TRBJ1-5

CDR3 protein: CASSPLLAGGNTEAFF
CDR3 DNA: TGTGCCAGCTCACCACTCCTCGCAGGGGGTAACACTGAAGCTTTCTTT
clone size: -
V gene: TRBV18
D gene: TRBD1
J gene: TRBJ1-1

CDR3 protein: CASSQAGLAGLPNNEQFF
CDR3 DNA: TGCGCCAGCAGCCAAGCGGGACTAGCGGGGCTGCCCAACAATGAGCAGTTCTTC
clone size: few
V gene: TRBV4-1
D gene: TRBD2
J gene: TRBJ2-1

CDR3 protein: CASSIGTQYF
CDR3 DNA: TGTGCCAGCAGTATCGGAACGCAGTATTTT
clone size: many
V gene: TRBV12-3/TRBV12-4
D gene: -
J gene: TRBJ2-3

CDR3 protein: CAGSRRESNSPLHF
CDR3 DNA: TGTGCCGGCAGCCGCCGGGAGTCAAATTCACCCCTCCACTTT
clone size: -
V gene: TRBV3-1
D gene: -
J gene: TRBJ1-6

CDR3 protein: CSVSAQAIQETQYF
CDR3 DNA: TGCAGCGTTAGCGCACAAGCAATCCAAGAGACCCAGTACTTC
clone size: -
V gene: TRBV29-1
D gene: -
J gene: TRBJ2-5

CDR3 protein: CASGGTSGRKNTGELFF
CDR3 DNA: TGTGCCAGCGGCGGGACTAGCGGGAGAAAGAACACCGGGGAGCTGTTTTTT
clone size: -
V gene: TRBV9
D gene: TRBD2
J gene: TRBJ2-2

CDR3 protein: CATTLGGSGETQYF
CDR3 DNA: TGTGCCACCACCTTGGGGGGGTCCGGAGAGACCCAGTACTTC
clone size: few
V gene: TRBV6-1
D gene: TRBD2
J gene: TRBJ2-5

CDR3 protein: CASSLWPGPPSYEQYF
CDR3 DNA: TGTGCCAGCAGCTTGTGGCCGGGACCGCCAAGTTACGAGCAGTACTTC
clone size: -
V gene: TRBV5-6
D gene: -
J gene: TRBJ2-7

CDR3 protein: CASSLRDRATGINEQFF
CDR3 DNA: TGTGCCAGCAGCCTCCGAGATAGGGCGACAGGGATCAATGAGCAGTTCTTC
clone size: many
V gene: TRBV9
D gene: TRBD1
J gene: TRBJ2-1

CDR3 protein: CASSYAWGGRGHNEQYF
CDR3 DNA: TGTGCCAGCAGTTATGCCTGGGGGGGTCGGGGTCACAATGAGCAGTACTTC
clone size: -
V gene: TRBV6-2/TRBV6-3
D gene: TRBD2
J gene: TRBJ2-4

CDR3 protein: CASSPGLGGTETQYF
CDR3 DNA: TGTGCCAGCTCACCGGGACTAGGCGGGACAGAGACCCAGTACTTC
clone size: -
V gene: TRBV18
D gene: TRBD2
J gene: TRBJ2-5

CDR3 protein: CPSSLVGLTGEKLFF
CDR3 DNA: TGTCCCAGCAGTTTAGTGGGACTCACGGGAGAAAAACTGTTTTTT
clone size: -
V gene: TRBV12-3/TRBV12-4
D gene: -
J gene: TRBJ1-4

CDR3 protein: CASPREVEQFF
CDR3 DNA: TGCGCCAGCCCGCGGGAGGTTGAGCAGTTCTTC
clone size: -
V gene: TRBV5-1
D gene: TRBD2
J gene: TRBJ2-1

CDR3 protein: CARSLYGFQAKNIQYF
CDR3 DNA: TGTGCCAGAAGCTTATACGGATTTCAAGCCAAAAACATTCAGTACTTC
clone size: many
V gene: TRBV5-3
D gene: -
J gene: TRBJ2-4

CDR3 protein: CSVASSLGSTGELFF
CDR3 DNA: TGCAGCGTCGCGAGTAGTCTGGGGAGCACCGGGGAGCTGTTTTTT
clone size: -
V gene: TRBV29-1
D gene: -
J gene: TRBJ2-2

CDR3 protein: CSAGDSPTNYGYTF
CDR3 DNA: TGCAGTGCTGGAGACAGCCCTACTAACTATGGCTACACCTTC
clone size: -
V gene: TRBV20-1
D gene: -
J gene: TRBJ1-2

CDR3 protein: CSASHGLAENNEQYF
CDR3 DNA: TGCAGTGCTAGTCATGGACTAGCAGAGAACAATGAGCAGTACTTC
clone size: -
V gene: TRBV20-1
D gene: TRBD2
J gene: TRBJ2-4

CDR3 protein: CASSLLAGGSHEQYF
CDR3 DNA: TGTGCCAGCAGTTTACTAGCGGGAGGGTCCCACGAGCAGTACTTC
clone size: many
V gene: TRBV12-3/TRBV12-4
D gene: TRBD2
J gene: TRBJ2-7

CDR3 protein: CASKPRSGADLFGYTF
CDR3 DNA: TGTGCCAGCAAACCCCGCTCAGGGGCCGATTTATTTGGCTACACCTTC
clone size: few
V gene: TRBV12-3/TRBV12-4
D gene: -
J gene: TRBJ1-2

CDR3 protein: CNSRDRETEAFF
CDR3 DNA: TGCAACAGCCGGGACAGGGAGACTGAAGCTTTCTTT
clone size: -
V gene: TRBV29-1
D gene: TRBD1
J gene: TRBJ1-1

CDR3 protein: CASSLGEGLNQPQHF
CDR3 DNA: TGTGCCAGCAGTTTAGGGGAGGGGCTCAATCAGCCCCAGCATTTT
clone size: few
V gene: TRBV28
D gene: -
J gene: TRBJ1-5

CDR3 protein: CSARGLSSYEQYF
CDR3 DNA: TGCAGTGCTCGAGGACTATCCTCCTACGAGCAGTACTTC
clone size: many
V gene: TRBV20-1
D gene: -
J gene: TRBJ2-7

CDR3 protein: CSARPGDRETYEQFF
CDR3 DNA: TGCAGTGCTCGTCCAGGGGACAGGGAAACCTACGAGCAGTTCTTC
clone size: once
V gene: TRBV20-1
D gene: TRBD1
J gene: TRBJ2-1

CDR3 protein: CATSDESSGRLEQFF
CDR3 DNA: TGTGCCACCAGTGATGAGTCTAGCGGGAGACTAGAGCAGTTCTTC
clone size: few
V gene: TRBV24-1
D gene: TRBD2
J gene: TRBJ2-1